The following is a T cell receptor (beta chain) sequence with its context. Its antigen is unknown. Every subset had its genomic DNA shared out evenly among several immunoSEQ plates. When replicate PCRs were run on sorted subsets, they used around 200 ng DNA, 30,000 to 35,000 T cell genomes. The authors' processing: Junction-only sequences produced by ImmunoSEQ had no quality scores, so filtering differed. The assay was immunoSEQ multiplex PCR, and TCRdb's table has in-frame clones only and misses some. That table is the source of V, J and clone size, and D and trimming were worked out from the DNA. The sample lists about 750,000 clones; roughly 92% were seen once. The data were obtained in a study of shared clonotypes between healthy human individuals. Study findings and constraints: Among non-shared clonotypes, generation probabilities were lower than among those shared by all four donors.

Naive CD8 cells were CD45RO-negative, positively selected for CCR7, excluding terminally differentiated effector memory CD45RA+ cells. Sequenced sample: naive CD8+ T cells sorted from blood. This clonotype originated in a man aged 25 to 40 in good health.

The CDR3 region is CASSGDRVVLFF. The CDR3 region has the DNA TGCGCCAGCAGTGGGGACCGAGTAGTACTGTTTTTT. The chain links TRBV10-1 to TRBJ2-2; perhaps D is TRBD1 or TRBD2 (5 bases each). The germline V gene encodes CDR1 WNHNN and CDR2 SYGVQD (reference sequence). Trimming took 4 bases from V and 14 from J, leaving 14 bases between them. The CDR3 is 12 residues long.